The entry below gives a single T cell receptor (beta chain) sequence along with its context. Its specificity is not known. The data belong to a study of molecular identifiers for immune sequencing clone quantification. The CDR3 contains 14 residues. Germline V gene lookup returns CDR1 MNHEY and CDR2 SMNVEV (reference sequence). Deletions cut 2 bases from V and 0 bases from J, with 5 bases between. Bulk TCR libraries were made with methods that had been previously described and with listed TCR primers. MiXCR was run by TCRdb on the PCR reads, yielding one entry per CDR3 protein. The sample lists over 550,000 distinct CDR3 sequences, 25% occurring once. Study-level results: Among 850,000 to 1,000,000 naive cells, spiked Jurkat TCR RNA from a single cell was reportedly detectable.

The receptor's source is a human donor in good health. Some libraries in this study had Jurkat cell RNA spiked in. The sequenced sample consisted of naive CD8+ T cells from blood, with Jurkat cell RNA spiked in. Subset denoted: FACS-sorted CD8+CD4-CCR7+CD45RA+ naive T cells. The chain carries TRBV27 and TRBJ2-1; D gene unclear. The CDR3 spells CASSLANSYNEQFF. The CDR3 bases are TGTGCCAGCAGTTTAGCGAACTCCTACAATGAGCAGTTCTTC.